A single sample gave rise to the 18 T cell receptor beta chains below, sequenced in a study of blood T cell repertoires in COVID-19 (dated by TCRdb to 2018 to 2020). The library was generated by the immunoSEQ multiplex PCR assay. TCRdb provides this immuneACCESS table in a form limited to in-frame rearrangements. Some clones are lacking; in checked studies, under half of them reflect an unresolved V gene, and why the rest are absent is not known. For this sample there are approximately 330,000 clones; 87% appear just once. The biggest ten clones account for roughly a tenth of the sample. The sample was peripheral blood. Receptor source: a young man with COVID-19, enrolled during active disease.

CDR3 sequence: CASSLSGDTQYF. For the CDR3, the DNA is TGTGCCAGCTCACTATCAGGCGATACGCAGTATTTT. V is TRBV18 and J is TRBJ2-3; D gene uncertain. CDR3 length: 12 residues. Germline CDR1 reads KGHSH; CDR2 reads LQKENI. The germline V and J ends were trimmed by 4 bases and 6 bases, with 8 bases remaining between them. The whole variable domain, remainder taken from reference TRBV18 and TRBJ2-3, is NAGVMQNPRHLVRRRGQEARLRCSPMKGHSHVYWYRQLPEEGLKFMVYLQKENIIDESGMPKERFSAEFPKEGPSILRIQQVVRGDSAAYFCASSLSGDTQYFGPGTRLTVL.

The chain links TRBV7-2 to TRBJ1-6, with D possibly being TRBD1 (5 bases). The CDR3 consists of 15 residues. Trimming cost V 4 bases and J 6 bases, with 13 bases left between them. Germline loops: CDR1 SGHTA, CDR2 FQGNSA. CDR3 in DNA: TGTGCCAGCAGCTACGACAGTTCTTTTAATTCACCCCTCCACTTT. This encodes CASSYDSSFNSPLHF.

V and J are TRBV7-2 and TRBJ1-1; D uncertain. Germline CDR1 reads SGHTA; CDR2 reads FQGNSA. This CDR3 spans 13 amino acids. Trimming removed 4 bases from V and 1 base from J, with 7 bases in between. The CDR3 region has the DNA TGTGCCAGCAGCTCTACCTGGAACACTGAAGCTTTCTTT. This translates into CASSSTWNTEAFF.

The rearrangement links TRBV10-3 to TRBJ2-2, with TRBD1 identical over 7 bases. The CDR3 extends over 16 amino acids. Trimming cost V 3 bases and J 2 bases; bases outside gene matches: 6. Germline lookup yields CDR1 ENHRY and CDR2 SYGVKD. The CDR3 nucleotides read TGTGCCATCAGTGATCGACAGGGAAGAAACACCGGGGAGCTGTTTTTT. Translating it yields CAISDRQGRNTGELFF.

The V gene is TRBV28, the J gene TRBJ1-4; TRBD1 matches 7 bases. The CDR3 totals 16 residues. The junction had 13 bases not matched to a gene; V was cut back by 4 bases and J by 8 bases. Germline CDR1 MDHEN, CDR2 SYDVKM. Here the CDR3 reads CASSWQGVGYEEKLFF. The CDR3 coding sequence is TGTGCCAGCAGTTGGCAGGGGGTAGGGTACGAAGAAAAACTGTTTTTT.

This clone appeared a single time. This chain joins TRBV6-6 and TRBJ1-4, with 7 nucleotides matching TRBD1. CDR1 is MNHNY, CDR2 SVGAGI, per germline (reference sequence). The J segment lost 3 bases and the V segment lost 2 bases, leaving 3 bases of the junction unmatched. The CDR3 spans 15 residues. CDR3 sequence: CASSYPGTANEKLFF. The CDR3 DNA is TGTGCCAGCAGTTACCCCGGGACAGCTAATGAAAAACTGTTTTTT.

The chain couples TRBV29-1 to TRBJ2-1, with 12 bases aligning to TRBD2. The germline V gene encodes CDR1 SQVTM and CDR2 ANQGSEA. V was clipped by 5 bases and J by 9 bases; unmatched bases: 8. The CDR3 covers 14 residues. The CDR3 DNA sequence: TGCAGCGTTTCCCTAGCGGGAGGGTGGGGTGAGCAGTTCTTC. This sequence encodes CSVSLAGGWGEQFF.

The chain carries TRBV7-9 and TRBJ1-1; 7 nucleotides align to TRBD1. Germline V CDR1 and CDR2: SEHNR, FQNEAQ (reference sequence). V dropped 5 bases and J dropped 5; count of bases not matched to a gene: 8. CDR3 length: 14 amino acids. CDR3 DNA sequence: TGTGCCAGCAGCCGACAGGGTCCGGGGACTGAAGCTTTCTTT. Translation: CASSRQGPGTEAFF.

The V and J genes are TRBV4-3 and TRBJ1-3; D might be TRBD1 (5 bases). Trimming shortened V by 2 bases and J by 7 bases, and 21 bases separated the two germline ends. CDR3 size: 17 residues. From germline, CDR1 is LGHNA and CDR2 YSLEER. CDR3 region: CASSQISREGLWNTIYF. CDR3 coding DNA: TGCGCCAGCAGCCAAATTTCACGGGAGGGGCTTTGGAACACCATATATTTT.

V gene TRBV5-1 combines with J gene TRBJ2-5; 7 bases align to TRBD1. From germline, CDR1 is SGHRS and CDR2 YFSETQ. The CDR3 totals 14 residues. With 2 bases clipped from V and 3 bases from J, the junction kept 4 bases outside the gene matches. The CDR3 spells CASSFQGVKETQYF. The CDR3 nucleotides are TGCGCCAGCAGCTTTCAGGGGGTTAAAGAGACCCAGTACTTC.

CDR3 bases: TGTGCCAGCAGCTCCCAGAACACTGAAGCTTTCTTT. Amino acids: CASSSQNTEAFF. The rearrangement links TRBV11-3 to TRBJ1-1; D unclear. Germline assignment: CDR1 SGHNT and CDR2 YENEEA. This CDR3 region has 12 residues. The V end was cut by 4 bases, the J end by 1 base, with 4 bases between.

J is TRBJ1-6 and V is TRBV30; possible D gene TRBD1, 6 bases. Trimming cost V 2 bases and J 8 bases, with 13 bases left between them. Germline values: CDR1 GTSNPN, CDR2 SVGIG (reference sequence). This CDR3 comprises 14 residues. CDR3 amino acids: CAWSPRGYDSPLHF. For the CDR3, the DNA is TGTGCCTGGAGTCCCAGGGGTTATGATTCACCCCTCCACTTT. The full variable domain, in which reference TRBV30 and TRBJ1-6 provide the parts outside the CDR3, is SQTIHQWPATLVQPVGSPLSLECTVEGTSNPNLYWYRQAAGRGLQLLFYSVGIGQISSEVPQNLSASRPQDRQFILSSKKLLLSDSGFYLCAWSPRGYDSPLHFGNGTRLTVT.

The CDR3 DNA sequence: TGTGCCAGTAGTATACAGGGTCCCTCTGGAAACACCATATATTTT. It yields the protein CASSIQGPSGNTIYF. V usage is TRBV19 and J usage is TRBJ1-3, with a possible D match to TRBD1 (5 bases). Germline V CDR1 and CDR2: LNHDA, SQIVND (reference sequence). Deletions cut 2 bases from V and 0 bases from J, with 8 bases between. The CDR3 is 15 amino acids.

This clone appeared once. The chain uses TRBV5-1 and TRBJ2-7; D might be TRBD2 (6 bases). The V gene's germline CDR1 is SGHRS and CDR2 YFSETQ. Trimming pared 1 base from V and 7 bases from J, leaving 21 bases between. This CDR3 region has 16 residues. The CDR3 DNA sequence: TGCGCCAGCAGCTTGTTATCTAGCGCACAACCCTCGGAGCAGTACTTC. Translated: CASSLLSSAQPSEQYF.

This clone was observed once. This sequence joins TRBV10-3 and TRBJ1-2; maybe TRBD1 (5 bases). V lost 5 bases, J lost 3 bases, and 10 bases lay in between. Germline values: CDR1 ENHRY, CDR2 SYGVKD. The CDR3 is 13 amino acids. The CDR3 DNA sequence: TGTGCCATCAGTACGTCAGGGTACTATGGCTACACCTTC. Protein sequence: CAISTSGYYGYTF.

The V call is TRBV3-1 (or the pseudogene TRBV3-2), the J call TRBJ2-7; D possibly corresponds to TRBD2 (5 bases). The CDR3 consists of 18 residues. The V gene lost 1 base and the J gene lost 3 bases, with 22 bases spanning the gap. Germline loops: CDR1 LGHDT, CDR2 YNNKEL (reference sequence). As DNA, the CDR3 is TGTGCCAGCAGCCAAGTGGTAGGTGGTTTGCGGGCCTACTACGAGCAGTACTTC. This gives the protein CASSQVVGGLRAYYEQYF.

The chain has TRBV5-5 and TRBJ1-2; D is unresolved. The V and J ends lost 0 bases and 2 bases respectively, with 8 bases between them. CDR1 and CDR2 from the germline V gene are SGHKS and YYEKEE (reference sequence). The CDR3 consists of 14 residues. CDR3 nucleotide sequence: TGTGCCAGCAGCTTGGCGGCGGAAAACTATGGCTACACCTTC. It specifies CASSLAAENYGYTF.

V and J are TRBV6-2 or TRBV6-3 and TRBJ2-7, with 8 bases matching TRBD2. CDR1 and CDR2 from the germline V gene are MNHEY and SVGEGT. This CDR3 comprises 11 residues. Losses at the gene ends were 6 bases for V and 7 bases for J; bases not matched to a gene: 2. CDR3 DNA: TGTGCCAGCAGCCCGGGAGGGGAGCAGTACTTC. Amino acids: CASSPGGEQYF.